This T cell receptor (beta chain) stems from a study of cytomegalovirus exposure and HLA in healthy donors. Whole-study results and caveats: It was shown in a later analysis that HLA-associated TCR beta chains were more clonally expanded than other, equally common chains. As was reported, the HLA-A and HLA-B alleles of most subjects were accurately predicted from TCR beta sequences.

The study sampled nominally healthy donors, though unrecorded immune exposures were likely. PCR involved 60 Vbeta and 13 Jbeta primers. Clones were sequenced by immunoSEQ multiplex PCR, and TCRdb holds only the in-frame ones, with some missing. Of under 150,000 clones listed, 9.5% are singletons. On this clone itself: The target antigen is unknown.

Germline V gene sequence: CDR1 SGHKS, CDR2 YYEKEE (reference sequence). CDR3 length equals 15 residues. V dropped 1 base and J dropped 6 bases, with 14 bases sitting between them. The sequence came from a young man in good health and CMV-seronegative. V gene TRBV5-5 combines with J gene TRBJ2-1; maybe TRBD1 (6 bases). The source material was PBMCs. In nucleotides, the CDR3 is TGTGCCAGCAGCTTGCCTAACAGGGAAGGCAATGAGCAGTTCTTC. Amino acid sequence: CASSLPNREGNEQFF.